This T cell receptor (beta chain) was observed in a study of read filtering for tumor transcriptome and immune sequencing. Study observations and caveats: Even smaller IR-seq throughput identified most shared clonotypes.

The CDR3 covers 16 residues. CDR1 and CDR2 from the germline V gene are SGHTA and FQGNSA. V shed 5 bases, J shed 5 bases, and the junction held 15 bases outside the gene matches. This library used roughly 400 ng RNA and molecular barcoded adaptors spanning alpha/delta and beta/gamma chains. Using its own MiXCR run on the reads, TCRdb lists one record per CDR3 protein. The profile covers approximately 57,000 distinct CDR3 sequences, with around 12% appearing a single time and about a sixth taken by the ten largest. By share, this clonotype ranks as medium-sized. Its specificity is not known. The receptor's source is a donor over 35 with multiple myeloma. Specimen: a population of CD138-negative cells sorted from bone marrow. The chain links TRBV7-2 to TRBJ2-7; 7 bases are shared with TRBD2. This CDR3 reads CASSAGRDNPHDEQYF. The CDR3 region has the DNA TGTGCCAGCAGCGCAGGGAGGGATAATCCCCACGACGAGCAGTACTTC. The full variable domain, completed using reference TRBV7-2 and TRBJ2-7, is GAGVSQSPSNKVTEKGKDVELRCDPISGHTALYWYRQSLGQGLEFLIYFQGNSAPDKSGLPSDRFSAERTGGSVSTLTIQRTQQEDSAVYLCASSAGRDNPHDEQYFGPGTRLTVT.